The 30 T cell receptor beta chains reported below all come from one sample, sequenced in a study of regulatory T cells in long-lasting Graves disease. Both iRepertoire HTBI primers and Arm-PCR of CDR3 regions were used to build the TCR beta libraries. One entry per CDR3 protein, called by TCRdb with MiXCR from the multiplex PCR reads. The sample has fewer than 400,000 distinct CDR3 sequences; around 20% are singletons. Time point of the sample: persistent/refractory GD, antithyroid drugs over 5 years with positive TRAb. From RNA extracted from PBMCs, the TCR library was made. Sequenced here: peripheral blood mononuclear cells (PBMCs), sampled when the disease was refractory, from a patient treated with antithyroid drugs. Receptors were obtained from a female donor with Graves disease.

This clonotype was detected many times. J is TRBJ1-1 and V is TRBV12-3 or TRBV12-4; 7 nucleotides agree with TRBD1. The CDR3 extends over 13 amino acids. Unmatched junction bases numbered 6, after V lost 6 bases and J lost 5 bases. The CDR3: CASSPGQLTEAFF. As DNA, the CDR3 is TGTGCCAGCAGCCCGGGACAGTTGACTGAAGCTTTCTTT.

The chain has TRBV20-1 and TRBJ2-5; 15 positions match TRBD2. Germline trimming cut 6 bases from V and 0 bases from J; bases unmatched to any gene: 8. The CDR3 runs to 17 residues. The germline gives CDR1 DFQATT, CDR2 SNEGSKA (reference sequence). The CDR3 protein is CSASVGTSGRNQETQYF. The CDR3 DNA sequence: TGCAGTGCAAGCGTCGGGACTAGCGGGAGGAACCAAGAGACCCAGTACTTC.

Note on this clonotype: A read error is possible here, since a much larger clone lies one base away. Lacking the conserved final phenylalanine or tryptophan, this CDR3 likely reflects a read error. The CDR3 is CASKGQGDTGELFS. The CDR3 DNA is TGTGCCAGCAAGGGACAGGGGGACACCGGGGAGCTGTTTTCT. This rearrangement joins TRBV2 to TRBJ2-2; 11 bases agree with TRBD1. The germline V gene has CDR1 SNHLY and CDR2 FYNNEI. The V segment lost 7 bases and the J segment 3 bases; nucleotides outside the gene matches: 1. This CDR3 is built from 14 residues.

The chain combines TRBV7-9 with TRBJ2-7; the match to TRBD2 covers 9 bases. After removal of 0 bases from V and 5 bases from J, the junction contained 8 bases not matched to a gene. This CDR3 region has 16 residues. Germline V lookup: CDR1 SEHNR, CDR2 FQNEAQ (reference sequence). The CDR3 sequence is CASSLALGSGSDEQYF. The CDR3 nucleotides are TGTGCCAGCAGCTTAGCGCTGGGTAGCGGGAGCGACGAGCAGTACTTC. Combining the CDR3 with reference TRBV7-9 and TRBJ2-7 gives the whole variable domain DTGVSQNPRHKITKRGQNVTFRCDPISEHNRLYWYRQTLGQGPEFLTYFQNEAQLEKSRLLSDRFSAERPKGSFSTLEIQRTEQGDSAMYLCASSLALGSGSDEQYFGPGTRLTVT.

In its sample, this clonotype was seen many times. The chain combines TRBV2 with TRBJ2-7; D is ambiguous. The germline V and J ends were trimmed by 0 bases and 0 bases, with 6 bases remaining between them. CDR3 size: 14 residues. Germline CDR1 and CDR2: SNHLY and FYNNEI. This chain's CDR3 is CASSEASSSYEQYF. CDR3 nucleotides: TGTGCCAGCAGTGAAGCCTCCAGCTCCTACGAGCAGTACTTC.

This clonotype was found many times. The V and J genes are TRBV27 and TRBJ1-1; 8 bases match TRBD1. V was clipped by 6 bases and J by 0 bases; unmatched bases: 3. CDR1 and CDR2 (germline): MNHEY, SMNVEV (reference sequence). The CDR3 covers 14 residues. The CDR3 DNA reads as TGTGCCAGCAGGCCAGGGGGCTTGAACACTGAAGCTTTCTTT. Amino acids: CASRPGGLNTEAFF.

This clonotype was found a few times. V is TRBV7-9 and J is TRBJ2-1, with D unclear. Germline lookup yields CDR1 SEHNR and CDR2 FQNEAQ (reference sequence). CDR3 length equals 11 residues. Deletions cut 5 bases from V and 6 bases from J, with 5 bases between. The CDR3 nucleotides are TGTGCCAGCAGCATTACCAATGAGCAGTTCTTC. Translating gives CASSITNEQFF.

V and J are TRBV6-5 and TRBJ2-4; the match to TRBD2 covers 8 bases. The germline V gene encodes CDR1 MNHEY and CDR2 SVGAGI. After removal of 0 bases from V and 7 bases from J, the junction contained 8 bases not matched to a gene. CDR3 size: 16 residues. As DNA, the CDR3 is TGTGCCAGCAGTTACTCCCCAACTAGCGGAATGAACATTCAGTACTTC. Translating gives CASSYSPTSGMNIQYF.

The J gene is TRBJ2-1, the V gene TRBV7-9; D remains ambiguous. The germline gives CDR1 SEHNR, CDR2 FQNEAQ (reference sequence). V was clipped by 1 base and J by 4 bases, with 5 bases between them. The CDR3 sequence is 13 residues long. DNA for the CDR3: TGTGCCAGCAGCTTAGTCCCTTACAATGAGCAGTTCTTC. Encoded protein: CASSLVPYNEQFF.

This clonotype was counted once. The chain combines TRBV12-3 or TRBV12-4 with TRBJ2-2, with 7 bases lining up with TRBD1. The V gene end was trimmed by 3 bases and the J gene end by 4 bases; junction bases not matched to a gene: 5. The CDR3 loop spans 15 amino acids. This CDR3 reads CASSFYRDSTGELFF. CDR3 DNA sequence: TGTGCCAGCAGTTTCTACCGGGACAGCACCGGGGAGCTGTTTTTT.

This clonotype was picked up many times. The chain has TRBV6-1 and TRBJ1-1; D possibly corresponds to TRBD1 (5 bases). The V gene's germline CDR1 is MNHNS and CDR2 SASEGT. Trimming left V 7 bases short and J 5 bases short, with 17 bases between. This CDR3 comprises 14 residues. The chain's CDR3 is CASTPGGARTEAFF. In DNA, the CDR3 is TGTGCCAGCACCCCGGGAGGGGCGCGGACTGAAGCTTTCTTT.

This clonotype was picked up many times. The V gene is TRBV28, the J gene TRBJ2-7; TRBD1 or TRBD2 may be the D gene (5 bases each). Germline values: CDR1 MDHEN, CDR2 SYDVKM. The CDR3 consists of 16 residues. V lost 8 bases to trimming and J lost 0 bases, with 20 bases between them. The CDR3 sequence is CASRGSSWQGSYEQYF. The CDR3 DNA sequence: TGTGCCAGCCGCGGGTCAAGTTGGCAGGGCTCCTACGAGCAGTACTTC.

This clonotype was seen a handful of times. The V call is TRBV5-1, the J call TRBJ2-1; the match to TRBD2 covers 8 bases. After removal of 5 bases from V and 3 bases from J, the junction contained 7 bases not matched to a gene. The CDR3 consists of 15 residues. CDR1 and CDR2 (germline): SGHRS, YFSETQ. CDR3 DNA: TGCGCCAGCAGTCCGGCCGGGACTAGCTACAATGAGCAGTTCTTC. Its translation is CASSPAGTSYNEQFF.

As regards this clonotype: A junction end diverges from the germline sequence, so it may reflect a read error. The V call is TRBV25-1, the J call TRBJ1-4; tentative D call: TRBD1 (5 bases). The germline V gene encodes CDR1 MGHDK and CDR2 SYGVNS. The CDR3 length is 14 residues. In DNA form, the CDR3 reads TGTGCCAGCCGTGATCGGACAACCGATGAAAAACTGTTTTTT. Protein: CASRDRTTDEKLFF.

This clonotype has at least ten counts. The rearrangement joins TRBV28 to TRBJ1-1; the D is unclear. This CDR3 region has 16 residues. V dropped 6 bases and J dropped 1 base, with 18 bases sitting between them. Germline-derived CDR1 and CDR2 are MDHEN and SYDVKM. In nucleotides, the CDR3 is TGTGCCAGCAGCCCCCCAGGCCGGGAGGAGAACACTGAAGCTTTCTTT. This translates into CASSPPGREENTEAFF.

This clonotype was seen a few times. Written as DNA, the CDR3 is TGTGCCACCAGTGAACCGGGACTAGCGGGACCGCCCGGGGAGCTGTTTTTT. As protein: CATSEPGLAGPPGELFF. The rearrangement links TRBV24-1 to TRBJ2-2, with TRBD2 matching over 13 bases. CDR1 and CDR2 from the germline V gene are KGHDR and SFDVKD. The V gene end was trimmed by 4 bases and the J gene end by 6 bases; junction bases not matched to a gene: 7. The CDR3 has 17 amino acids.

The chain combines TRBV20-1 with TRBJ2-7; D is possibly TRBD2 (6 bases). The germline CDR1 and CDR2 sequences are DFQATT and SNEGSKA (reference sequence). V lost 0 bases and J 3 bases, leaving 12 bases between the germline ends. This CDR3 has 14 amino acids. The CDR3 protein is CSARDRGTYYEQYF. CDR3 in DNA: TGCAGTGCTAGAGATCGCGGGACTTACTACGAGCAGTACTTC.

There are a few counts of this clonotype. The DNA of the CDR3 is TGTGCCAGCAGCTCCGTTACAAGCGGAACGCAGTATTTT. This codes for CASSSVTSGTQYF. The V call is TRBV11-2, the J call TRBJ2-3; a possible D gene is TRBD2 (5 bases). Deletions cut 4 bases from V and 9 bases from J, with 14 bases between. The length of the CDR3 is 13 residues. CDR1 is SGHAT, CDR2 FQNNGV, per germline.

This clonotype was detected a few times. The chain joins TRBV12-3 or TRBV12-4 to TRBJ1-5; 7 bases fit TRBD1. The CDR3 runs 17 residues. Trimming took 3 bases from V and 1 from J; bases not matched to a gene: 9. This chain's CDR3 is CASSLGRGRRSNQPQHF. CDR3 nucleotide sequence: TGTGCCAGCAGTTTGGGCAGGGGGAGACGGAGCAATCAGCCCCAGCATTTT.

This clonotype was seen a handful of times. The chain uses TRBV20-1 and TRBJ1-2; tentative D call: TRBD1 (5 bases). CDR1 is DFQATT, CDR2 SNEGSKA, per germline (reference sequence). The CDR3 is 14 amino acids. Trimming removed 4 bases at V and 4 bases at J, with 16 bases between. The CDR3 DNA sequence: TGCAGTGCTACAGACAGAGCGGAGATCTATGGCTACACCTTC. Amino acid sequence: CSATDRAEIYGYTF.

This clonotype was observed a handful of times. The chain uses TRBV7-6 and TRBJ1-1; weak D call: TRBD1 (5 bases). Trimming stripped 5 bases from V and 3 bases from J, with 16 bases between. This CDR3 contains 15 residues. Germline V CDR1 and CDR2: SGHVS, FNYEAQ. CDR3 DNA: TGTGCCAGCAGCCAGGGTGGGAGTAGATACACTGAAGCTTTCTTT. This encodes CASSQGGSRYTEAFF.

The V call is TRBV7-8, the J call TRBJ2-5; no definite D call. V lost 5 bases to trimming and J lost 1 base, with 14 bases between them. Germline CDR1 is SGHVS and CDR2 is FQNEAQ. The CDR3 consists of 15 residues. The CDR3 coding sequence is TGTGCCAGCAGCCCCGTCGGCAGGATCCAAGAGACCCAGTACTTC. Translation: CASSPVGRIQETQYF.

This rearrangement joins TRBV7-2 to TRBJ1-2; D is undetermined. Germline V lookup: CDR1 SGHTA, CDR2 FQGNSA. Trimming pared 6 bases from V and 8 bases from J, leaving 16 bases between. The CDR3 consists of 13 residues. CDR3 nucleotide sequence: TGTGCCAGCAGGAGCTTGGAAAAATCCGGCTACACCTTC. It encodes CASRSLEKSGYTF.

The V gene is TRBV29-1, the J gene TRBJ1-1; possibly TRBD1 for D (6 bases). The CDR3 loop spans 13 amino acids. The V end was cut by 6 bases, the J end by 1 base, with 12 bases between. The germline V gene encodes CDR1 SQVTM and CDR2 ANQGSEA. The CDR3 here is CSVRQEENTEAFF. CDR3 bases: TGCAGCGTCCGACAGGAAGAGAACACTGAAGCTTTCTTT.

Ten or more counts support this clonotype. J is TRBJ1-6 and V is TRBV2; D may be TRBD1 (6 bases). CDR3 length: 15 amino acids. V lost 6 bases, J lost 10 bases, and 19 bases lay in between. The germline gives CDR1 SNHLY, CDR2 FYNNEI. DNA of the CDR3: TGTGCCAGCAGACGACAGGCTTGGGTGGAGTCACCCCTCCACTTT. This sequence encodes CASRRQAWVESPLHF.

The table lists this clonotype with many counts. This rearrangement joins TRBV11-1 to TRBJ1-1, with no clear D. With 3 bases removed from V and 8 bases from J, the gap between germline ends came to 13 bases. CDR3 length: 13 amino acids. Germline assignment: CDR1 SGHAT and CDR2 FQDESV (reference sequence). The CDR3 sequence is CASSLVWRAEAFF. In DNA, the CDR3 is TGTGCCAGCAGCTTGGTTTGGAGAGCAGAAGCTTTCTTT.

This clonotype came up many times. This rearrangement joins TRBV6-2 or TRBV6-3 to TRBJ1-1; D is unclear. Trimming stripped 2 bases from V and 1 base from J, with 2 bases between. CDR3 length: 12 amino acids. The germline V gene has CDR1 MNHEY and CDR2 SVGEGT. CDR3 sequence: CASSYQNTEAFF. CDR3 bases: TGTGCCAGCAGTTACCAGAACACTGAAGCTTTCTTT.

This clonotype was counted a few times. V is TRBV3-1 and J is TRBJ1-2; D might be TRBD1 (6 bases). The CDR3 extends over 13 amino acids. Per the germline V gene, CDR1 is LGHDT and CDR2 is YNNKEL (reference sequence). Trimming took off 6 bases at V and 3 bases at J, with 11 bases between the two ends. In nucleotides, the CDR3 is TGTGCCAGCAGGCCGGGACACTACTATGGCTACACCTTC. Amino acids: CASRPGHYYGYTF.

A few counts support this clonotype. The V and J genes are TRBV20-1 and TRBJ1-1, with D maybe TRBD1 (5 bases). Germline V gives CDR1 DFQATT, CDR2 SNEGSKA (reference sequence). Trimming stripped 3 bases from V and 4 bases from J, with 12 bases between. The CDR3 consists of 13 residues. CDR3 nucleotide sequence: TGCAGTGCTAGGGAATTGGGGGGCACTGAAGCTTTCTTT. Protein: CSARELGGTEAFF.

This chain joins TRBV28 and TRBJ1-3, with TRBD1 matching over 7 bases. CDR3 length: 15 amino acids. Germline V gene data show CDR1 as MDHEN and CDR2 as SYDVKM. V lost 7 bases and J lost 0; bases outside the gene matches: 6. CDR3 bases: TGTGCCAGCAACACAGGGGCTGCCTCTGGAAACACCATATATTTT. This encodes CASNTGAASGNTIYF.